The 25 T cell receptor beta chains below were found in one sample sequenced in a study of Ad26.COV2.S vaccination and SARS-CoV-2 variants. The repertoire was sequenced with immunoSEQ multiplex PCR; TCRdb's copy has only in-frame clones and lacks some. The table includes roughly 100,000 clones, around 82% detected once. Here the sequenced sample was peripheral blood, taken after recovery from COVID-19. Receptors were obtained from a human donor who had recovered from COVID-19.

The chain couples TRBV19 to TRBJ1-1; the match to TRBD1 covers 8 bases. After removal of 1 base from V and 6 bases from J, the junction contained 7 bases not matched to a gene. The CDR3 sequence is 15 residues long. Germline values: CDR1 LNHDA, CDR2 SQIVND (reference sequence). The DNA of the CDR3 is TGTGCCAGTAGTATAGGCCGGGACAGGTTGTCTGAAGCTTTCTTT. This encodes CASSIGRDRLSEAFF.

The genes are TRBV9 and TRBJ2-2, with 10 bases that match TRBD1. CDR1 SGDLS and CDR2 YYNGEE come from the germline V gene. V gave up 3 bases and J gave up 4 bases; unmatched junction bases: 6. CDR3 size: 16 residues. The CDR3 DNA reads TGTGCCAGCAGCGCGCTTGGGACAGGGGTCACCGGGGAGCTGTTTTTT. The encoded protein is CASSALGTGVTGELFF.

As to this clone: Mismatch with germline at one junction end may stem from a read error. The sample has other DNA sequences that encode this CDR3 too. This chain connects TRBV10-1 to TRBJ2-3, with TRBD2 matching over 9 bases. Looked up from germline, CDR1 is WNHNN and CDR2 is SYGVQD (reference sequence). The CDR3 spans 17 residues. The CDR3 reads CASSEWSSGVGTDTQYF. CDR3 sequence (DNA): TGCGCCAGCAGTGAGTGGTCTAGCGGGGTGGGCACAGATACGCAATATTTT.

This chain uses TRBV19 with TRBJ2-5; D not certain. The CDR3 is 13 residues long. Germline V gives CDR1 LNHDA, CDR2 SQIVND (reference sequence). V lost 6 bases and J 2 bases, leaving 10 bases between the germline ends. CDR3 loop: CASSVAGQETQYF. CDR3 bases: TGTGCCAGTAGCGTAGCCGGGCAAGAGACCCAGTACTTC.

J is TRBJ1-6 and V is TRBV2, with 8 bases identical to TRBD1. The V segment lost 6 bases and the J segment 9 bases; nucleotides outside the gene matches: 7. Germline CDR1 and CDR2: SNHLY and FYNNEI. This CDR3 is built from 14 residues. The CDR3 coding sequence is TGTGCCAGCAGAAAAGGGCAGGGGGCTTCACCCCTCCACTTT. It translates to CASRKGQGASPLHF.

This chain uses TRBV3-1 (or the pseudogene TRBV3-2) with TRBJ2-3, with 8 bases that match TRBD2. Germline lookup yields CDR1 LGHDT and CDR2 YNNKEL (reference sequence). This CDR3 has 15 amino acids. Unmatched junction bases numbered 3, after V lost 0 bases and J lost 4 bases. CDR3 coding DNA: TGTGCCAGCAGCCAAGACGGGGGGGCCGCAGATACGCAGTATTTT. This codes for CASSQDGGAADTQYF.

The chain employs TRBV9 and TRBJ1-1; D unclear. The CDR3 consists of 12 residues. V lost 0 bases to trimming and J lost 3 bases, with 3 bases between them. Germline V gene lookup returns CDR1 SGDLS and CDR2 YYNGEE. CDR3 region: CASSVADTEAFF. CDR3 nucleotides: TGTGCCAGCAGCGTAGCAGACACTGAAGCTTTCTTT.

This chain links TRBV5-4 with TRBJ1-5; no firm D call. The germline CDR1 and CDR2 sequences are SGHNT and YYREEE (reference sequence). The V and J ends lost 4 bases and 1 base respectively, with 9 bases between them. The CDR3 is 14 residues long. CDR3 sequence: CASSQTGSNQPQHF. As DNA, the CDR3 is TGTGCCAGCAGCCAGACTGGGAGCAATCAGCCCCAGCATTTT.

Concerning this clone: A read error may produce the germline difference seen at one junction end. The J gene is TRBJ2-5, the V gene TRBV3-1 (or the pseudogene TRBV3-2), with a tentative D call TRBD2 (5 bases). The CDR3 spans 12 residues. Germline V gene lookup returns CDR1 LGHDT and CDR2 YNNKEL (reference sequence). The CDR3 DNA is TGTGCCAGCCGCGGGCCCCAACAGACCCAGTACTTC. Amino acid sequence: CASRGPQQTQYF.

This clone was detected many times. The V call is TRBV4-2, the J call TRBJ2-7; tentative D call: TRBD1 (6 bases). Trimming removed 0 bases from V and 3 bases from J, with 12 bases in between. The CDR3 is 15 amino acids. From germline, CDR1 is LGHNA and CDR2 YNFKEQ. Written as DNA, the CDR3 is TGTGCCAGCAGCCAAGACGACAGGTCTGGCTACGAGCAGTACTTC. It is translated as CASSQDDRSGYEQYF.

The chain employs TRBV9 and TRBJ1-3; TRBD1 aligns across 8 bases. Trimming cost V 0 bases and J 0 bases; bases outside gene matches: 2. Germline V CDR1 and CDR2: SGDLS, YYNGEE. The CDR3 is 16 amino acids. Here the CDR3 reads CASSVEGQGSGNTIYF. In DNA form, the CDR3 reads TGTGCCAGCAGCGTAGAAGGACAGGGCTCTGGAAACACCATATATTTT.

J is TRBJ2-5 and V is TRBV18, with unresolved D. The CDR3 has 14 residues. V gave up 1 base and J gave up 2 bases, with 8 bases separating them. Germline CDR1 and CDR2: KGHSH and LQKENI. CDR3 sequence (DNA): TGTGCCAGCTCACCACGGGATTCTCAAGAGACCCAGTACTTC. Amino acids: CASSPRDSQETQYF.

This clone has a handful of counts. The genes are TRBV18 and TRBJ1-5; 7 bases match TRBD1. Germline CDR1 reads KGHSH; CDR2 reads LQKENI. V lost 3 bases to trimming and J lost 7 bases; unmatched junction nucleotides: 12. The CDR3 is 16 amino acids. CDR3 coding DNA: TGTGCCAGCTCACCTTGGGACAGCCCAGTGGGCCAGCCCCAGCATTTT. It specifies CASSPWDSPVGQPQHF.

The gene calls are TRBV6-1 and TRBJ1-3; D uncertain. CDR3 length: 15 amino acids. The germline CDR1 and CDR2 sequences are MNHNS and SASEGT. V was pared by 2 bases and J by 4 bases, with 12 bases between. CDR3 nucleotide sequence: TGTGCCAGCAGTGAAACCCACGACCTGGGAAACACCATATATTTT. It is translated as CASSETHDLGNTIYF.

The V gene is TRBV2, the J gene TRBJ2-5; TRBD2 matches 14 bases. CDR1 is SNHLY and CDR2 is FYNNEI in the germline V gene. Trimming took 6 bases from V and 2 from J; bases not matched to a gene: 2. The CDR3 length is 15 residues. DNA for the CDR3: TGTGCCAGCAGCCGACTAGCGGGGGGGCAAGAGACCCAGTACTTC. It encodes CASSRLAGGQETQYF.

This clone turned up a few times. The chain carries TRBV6-5 and TRBJ2-2, with a possible D match to TRBD2 (6 bases). The V end lost 6 bases, the J end lost 0 bases, and 8 bases lay between the germline ends. The germline V gene has CDR1 MNHEY and CDR2 SVGAGI. The CDR3 length is 14 residues. CDR3 region: CASSWGANTGELFF. The CDR3 region has the DNA TGTGCCAGCAGCTGGGGGGCGAACACCGGGGAGCTGTTTTTT.

The chain is built from TRBV4-1 and TRBJ1-1; TRBD1 matches at 8 bases. The V gene end was trimmed by 0 bases and the J gene end by 11 bases; junction bases not matched to a gene: 2. The CDR3 has 12 amino acids. Germline-derived CDR1 and CDR2 are MGHRA and YSYEKL. In DNA form, the CDR3 reads TGCGCCAGCAGCCAAGATCAGGGGGCTGCTTTCTTT. Its translation is CASSQDQGAAFF.

This chain links TRBV2 with TRBJ2-7; D possibly corresponds to TRBD1 (6 bases). With 7 bases removed from V and 6 bases from J, the gap between germline ends came to 19 bases. This CDR3 has 14 residues. Germline CDR1 reads SNHLY; CDR2 reads FYNNEI. The CDR3, as DNA: TGTGCCAGCATGGTCGGGACACCTCTGGTCGAGCAGTACTTC. Translation: CASMVGTPLVEQYF.

This clone was picked up a small number of times. The V call is TRBV5-4, the J call TRBJ2-1, with 12 bases fitting TRBD1. The germline CDR1 and CDR2 sequences are SGHNT and YYREEE (reference sequence). This CDR3 has 16 amino acids. The V and J ends lost 0 bases and 5 bases, in that order; junction bases with no gene match: 3. The DNA for the CDR3 is TGTGCCAGCAGCTTGGCGGGACAGGGGGCTAACAATGAGCAGTTCTTC. It yields the protein CASSLAGQGANNEQFF. Drawing the rest from reference TRBV5-4 and TRBJ2-1, the complete variable domain is ETGVTQSPTHLIKTRGQQVTLRCSSQSGHNTVSWYQQALGQGPQFIFQYYREEENGRGNFPPRFSGLQFPNYSSELNVNALELDDSALYLCASSLAGQGANNEQFFGPGTRLTVL.

The chain couples TRBV4-1 to TRBJ2-2; possibly TRBD2 for D (6 bases). Trimming stripped 4 bases from V and 6 bases from J, with 12 bases between. CDR1 MGHRA and CDR2 YSYEKL come from the germline V gene. There are 14 residues in the CDR3. The CDR3 coding sequence is TGCGCCAGCAGCCTCAGGGCGGGGCCCGGGGAGCTGTTTTTT. It encodes CASSLRAGPGELFF.

The V gene is TRBV6-2 or TRBV6-3, the J gene TRBJ2-7; D not certain. The CDR3 loop spans 14 amino acids. Germline V lookup: CDR1 MNHEY, CDR2 SVGEGT. The ends were cut back, 2 bases at V and 1 base at J, with 9 bases in the middle. This CDR3 is CASSYAGRSYEQYF. Here the CDR3 DNA reads TGTGCCAGCAGTTACGCAGGCAGGTCCTACGAGCAGTACTTC.

The gene calls are TRBV18 and TRBJ2-7; 8 bases align to TRBD1. Trimming took 6 bases from V and 3 from J; bases not matched to a gene: 7. CDR3 size: 14 residues. The germline V gene encodes CDR1 KGHSH and CDR2 LQKENI. This chain's CDR3 is CASSTTGTGYEQYF. The CDR3 DNA reads as TGTGCCAGCTCGACAACCGGGACAGGCTACGAGCAGTACTTC.

The chain carries TRBV3-1 (or the pseudogene TRBV3-2) and TRBJ2-3, with 12 bases that match TRBD2. Germline assignment: CDR1 LGHDT and CDR2 YNNKEL (reference sequence). V trimming: 3 bases; J trimming: 4 bases; junction bases outside the gene matches: 8. CDR3 length: 17 amino acids. CDR3 DNA sequence: TGTGCCAGCAGCCACCGTTCTAGCGGGGGGGCCTCAGATACGCAGTATTTT. Translation gives CASSHRSSGGASDTQYF.

The chain uses TRBV6-2 or TRBV6-3 and TRBJ1-1, with no clear D. This CDR3 has 13 amino acids. The V gene lost 3 bases and the J gene lost 1 base, with 6 bases spanning the gap. Germline V CDR1 and CDR2: MNHEY, SVGEGT. CDR3 loop: CASSYVSNTEAFF. As DNA, the CDR3 is TGTGCCAGCAGTTATGTCTCGAACACTGAAGCTTTCTTT.

The chain couples TRBV29-1 to TRBJ1-2, with D perhaps TRBD1 (5 bases). Germline V gene sequence: CDR1 SQVTM, CDR2 ANQGSEA. Trimming removed 7 bases from V and 1 base from J, with 10 bases in between. The CDR3 length is 12 residues. The CDR3 DNA reads TGCAGCGCGGAGGGGTTTAACTATGGCTACACCTTC. It specifies CSAEGFNYGYTF.